There are a few counts of the clone carrying this T cell receptor beta chain. This entry is derived from a study of PD-L1 blockade in urothelial cancer. Time point given: pretreatment peripheral blood. Assay: immunoSEQ multiplex PCR; the TCRdb copy retains only in-frame clones and omits some. The table records roughly 87,000 clones, roughly 90% of them present only once. In germline, CDR1 is MGHDK, CDR2 SYGVNS. Trimming shortened V by 2 bases and J by 10 bases, and 11 bases separated the two germline ends. CDR3 size: 12 residues. Sequencing used PBMCs, obtained around atezolizumab (anti-PD-L1) treatment. V and J are TRBV25-1 and TRBJ1-1; maybe TRBD1 (6 bases). This receptor was identified in an elderly woman with urothelial cancer. This CDR3 reads CASSEGTGRAFF. The CDR3 coding sequence is TGTGCCAGCAGTGAAGGTACAGGGAGAGCTTTCTTT. The entire variable domain, with the rest obtained from reference TRBV25-1 and TRBJ1-1, is as follows: EADIYQTPRYLVIGTGKKITLECSQTMGHDKMYWYQQDPGMELHLIHYSYGVNSTEKGDLSSESTVSRIRTEHFPLTLESARPSHTSQYLCASSEGTGRAFFGQGTRLTVV.